This T cell receptor (beta chain) originates from a study of cytomegalovirus exposure and HLA in healthy donors. In the PCR, 60 Vbeta and 13 Jbeta primers were used. Per the authors' pipeline: Among the unique TCR beta chains that a later analysis counted, around 82 million in all, some 10 million were shared. Produced via immunoSEQ multiplex PCR; TCRdb's table is partial and in-frame only. The DNA gave D and trimming, while V, J and clone size come from that table. The sample lists 100,000 to 150,000 clones, over 70% occurring once. The V gene lost 4 bases and the J gene lost 8 bases, with 12 bases spanning the gap. Germline CDR1 is SGHDT and CDR2 is YYEEEE. CDR3 length equals 13 residues. General study results and limits: Specificity for CMV antigens was confirmed in vitro for a few of the CMV-associated chains. In a later analysis, common viral pathogens appeared linked to several of the most significant clusters.

With regard to this clone: Its specificity is unknown.

This receptor was identified in a woman between 18 and 29 years old in good health and CMV-seronegative. This chain joins TRBV5-6 and TRBJ2-2, with D unresolved. Sample: PBMCs. DNA of the CDR3: TGTGCCAGCAGCCCGGTCCTCGTAGGGGAGCTGTTTTTT. As protein: CASSPVLVGELFF.